This T cell receptor beta chain is from a study of vaccination and CD4 T cells after COVID-19. V was shortened by 5 bases and J by 4 bases, with 12 bases between the two germline ends. The CDR3 totals 13 residues. CDR1 is SGHTA, CDR2 FQGTGA, per germline. Remarks on this clonotype: Its cognate antigen is unknown.

Oncomine TCR Beta short-read sequencing was applied to DNA from cultured CD4+ T cells. Using the QIAamp micro DNA kit, genomic DNA was extracted from the CD4+ T cells that had been cultured. TCRdb re-analysed the PCR reads in MiXCR, keeping a single row per CDR3 protein. Among more than 9,500 distinct CDR3 sequences listed, around a third were seen once. This sample's treatment: approximately nine-day PBMC culture with coronavirus spike peptide pools or control peptides (ViraFEST assay). During the years 2011-2018, before the COVID-19 pandemic, the unexposed donor's CD4+ T cells were collected. Sequences were obtained from CD4+ T cells from blood, cultured in vitro. This TCR derives from a human donor in good health. The chain recombines TRBV7-3 with TRBJ2-7, with a weak D call TRBD2 (6 bases). CDR3 loop: CASSHASGYEQYF. The DNA for the CDR3 is TGTGCCAGCAGCCACGCCAGCGGGTACGAGCAGTACTTC.